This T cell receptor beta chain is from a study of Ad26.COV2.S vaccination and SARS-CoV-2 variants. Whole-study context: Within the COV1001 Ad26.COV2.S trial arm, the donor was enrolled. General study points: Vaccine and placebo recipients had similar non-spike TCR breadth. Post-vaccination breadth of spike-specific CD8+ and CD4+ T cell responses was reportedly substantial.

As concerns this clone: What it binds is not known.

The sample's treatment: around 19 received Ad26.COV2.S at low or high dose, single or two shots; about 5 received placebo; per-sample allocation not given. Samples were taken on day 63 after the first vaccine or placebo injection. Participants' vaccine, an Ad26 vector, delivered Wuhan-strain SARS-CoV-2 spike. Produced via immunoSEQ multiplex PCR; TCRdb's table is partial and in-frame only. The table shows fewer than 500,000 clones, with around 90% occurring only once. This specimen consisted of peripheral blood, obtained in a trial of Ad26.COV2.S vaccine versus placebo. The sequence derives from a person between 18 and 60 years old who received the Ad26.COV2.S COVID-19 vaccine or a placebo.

For the CDR3, the DNA is TGTGCCAGCGGTCCGGACTTATCCAGATACGAGCAGTACTTC. Translating gives CASGPDLSRYEQYF. The chain employs TRBV7-2 and TRBJ2-7; the D gene is possibly TRBD2 (5 bases). The CDR3 contains 14 residues. Germline V lookup: CDR1 SGHTA, CDR2 FQGNSA. V lost 8 bases, J lost 4 bases, and 18 bases lay in between.